These T cell receptor beta chains were read from a single sample in a study of response to subunit inactivated influenza vaccine. TCRdb recomputed calls from the RT-PCR reads with MiXCR, one row per CDR3 protein. The sample shows more than 550,000 distinct CDR3 sequences, 10% to 12% of them seen only once. Another study also made use of these data, one on T cells expressing NK-cell markers.

The material sequenced was PBMCs from blood, taken on the day of vaccination. Source of these receptors: a man in his forties or fifties who received an inactivated influenza vaccine. CDR3s include the opening cysteine and the closing phenylalanine or tryptophan. D genes are given only for firm matches. Size is stated for part of the rows, as once, few or many counts, or as a class when the clone is expanded.

abundance: many
d_gene: -
v_gene: TRBV27
j_gene: TRBJ2-7
CDR3nt: TGTGCCAGCAGTTTATGGGGTCCTAGCAACGAGCAGTACTTC
CDR3aa: CASSLWGPSNEQYF

abundance: many
d_gene: -
v_gene: TRBV10-3
j_gene: TRBJ2-5
CDR3nt: TGTGCCATCAGTGAGGCCACACAAGAGACCCAGTACTTC
CDR3aa: CAISEATQETQYF

abundance: many
d_gene: TRBD2
v_gene: TRBV9
j_gene: TRBJ2-3
CDR3nt: TGTGCCAGCAGCGCTTTAGCGGGGGGGACCACAGATACGCAGTATTTT
CDR3aa: CASSALAGGTTDTQYF

abundance: few
d_gene: TRBD2
v_gene: TRBV5-5
j_gene: TRBJ2-5
CDR3nt: TGTGCCAGCAGCTCGGCCCCGACTAGCGGGAGAGAGACCCAGTACTTC
CDR3aa: CASSSAPTSGRETQYF

abundance: -
d_gene: -
v_gene: TRBV12-3/TRBV12-4
j_gene: TRBJ2-3
CDR3nt: TGTGCCAGCAGTTCTGGCGGGCATACGCAGTATTTT
CDR3aa: CASSSGGHTQYF

abundance: -
d_gene: -
v_gene: TRBV20-1
j_gene: TRBJ2-2
CDR3nt: TGCAGTGCCAGGGGTTATCGTTCGAACACCGGGGAGCTGTTTTTT
CDR3aa: CSARGYRSNTGELFF

abundance: many
d_gene: TRBD2
v_gene: TRBV7-9
j_gene: TRBJ2-1
CDR3nt: TGTGCCAGCAGCCCGCCGTCCGCGGGAGGTGGCAATGAGCAGTTCTTC
CDR3aa: CASSPPSAGGGNEQFF

abundance: few
d_gene: -
v_gene: TRBV27
j_gene: TRBJ2-7
CDR3nt: TGTGCCAGCAGTTCTATGCTAAGGTTCGGAAATCGCGAGCAGTACTTC
CDR3aa: CASSSMLRFGNREQYF

abundance: many
d_gene: TRBD2
v_gene: TRBV12-3/TRBV12-4
j_gene: TRBJ2-1
CDR3nt: TGTGCCAGCAGCTTTGGCGGGGGGTCTTACAATGAGCAGTTCTTC
CDR3aa: CASSFGGGSYNEQFF

abundance: -
d_gene: TRBD1
v_gene: TRBV6-5
j_gene: TRBJ2-1
CDR3nt: TGTGCCAGCAGCTATAGGACAGGTTTGACCTCCTACAATGAGCAGTTCTTC
CDR3aa: CASSYRTGLTSYNEQFF

abundance: -
d_gene: TRBD1
v_gene: TRBV13
j_gene: TRBJ1-1
CDR3nt: TGTGCCAGCCGCTCAGGGGGGGTGAACACTGAAGCTTTCTTT
CDR3aa: CASRSGGVNTEAFF

abundance: few
d_gene: TRBD1
v_gene: TRBV20-1
j_gene: TRBJ2-2
CDR3nt: TGCAGTGCTACCCGGACAGGCTCGAACACCGGGGAGCTGTTTTTT
CDR3aa: CSATRTGSNTGELFF

abundance: -
d_gene: TRBD2
v_gene: TRBV5-1
j_gene: TRBJ2-1
CDR3nt: TGCGCCAGCAGCCTGGCTAGCGGGAGGGGGAATGAGCAGTTCTTC
CDR3aa: CASSLASGRGNEQFF

abundance: -
d_gene: TRBD1
v_gene: TRBV19
j_gene: TRBJ1-5
CDR3nt: TGTGCCAGTACCGCGGACAGGGGGCGGGTCGGCAATCAGCCCCAGCATTTT
CDR3aa: CASTADRGRVGNQPQHF

abundance: many
d_gene: -
v_gene: TRBV7-2
j_gene: TRBJ2-1
CDR3nt: TGTGCCAGCAGCTTAGAGACAGCCTCCTACAATGAGCAGTTCTTC
CDR3aa: CASSLETASYNEQFF

abundance: few
d_gene: TRBD1
v_gene: TRBV20-1
j_gene: TRBJ1-3
CDR3nt: TGCAGTGCTAGTCGGACAGGGGGAAACACCATATATTTT
CDR3aa: CSASRTGGNTIYF

abundance: -
d_gene: TRBD1
v_gene: TRBV20-1
j_gene: TRBJ2-1
CDR3nt: TGCAGTGTTAGCTCGGGACAGCACAATGAGCAGTTCTTC
CDR3aa: CSVSSGQHNEQFF

abundance: few
d_gene: -
v_gene: TRBV4-1
j_gene: TRBJ1-2
CDR3nt: TGCGCCAGCAGCCAATCTTACGGTCTTCCTACTAACTATGGCTACACCTTC
CDR3aa: CASSQSYGLPTNYGYTF

abundance: few
d_gene: -
v_gene: TRBV3-1
j_gene: TRBJ1-3
CDR3nt: TGTGCCAGCAGCCAAGTTGGTGGAAACACCATATATTTT
CDR3aa: CASSQVGGNTIYF

abundance: many
d_gene: -
v_gene: TRBV12-3/TRBV12-4
j_gene: TRBJ2-7
CDR3nt: TGTGCCAGCAGTAGCACCGTAGGCGAGCAGTACTTC
CDR3aa: CASSSTVGEQYF

abundance: few
d_gene: -
v_gene: TRBV4-3
j_gene: TRBJ2-5
CDR3nt: TGCGCCAGCAGCCAAGATACAGATAAGAGATTAACCCAGTACTTC
CDR3aa: CASSQDTDKRLTQYF

abundance: -
d_gene: -
v_gene: TRBV20-1
j_gene: TRBJ2-7
CDR3nt: TGCAGTGTCTGGCGGGCTTCCTACGAGCAGTACTTC
CDR3aa: CSVWRASYEQYF

abundance: -
d_gene: -
v_gene: TRBV20-1
j_gene: TRBJ1-1
CDR3nt: TGCAGTGCTAGTTGGGGAGGGACGAGGACTGAAGCTTTCTTT
CDR3aa: CSASWGGTRTEAFF

abundance: -
d_gene: -
v_gene: TRBV7-2
j_gene: TRBJ2-3
CDR3nt: TGTGCCAGCAGCTTCGTAGGGACGGGAGTTCCAGATACGCAGTATTTT
CDR3aa: CASSFVGTGVPDTQYF

abundance: -
d_gene: -
v_gene: TRBV6-1
j_gene: TRBJ2-7
CDR3nt: TGTGCCAGCAGTAATCGTGAAAGGACAGTCTCCTACGAGCAGTACTTC
CDR3aa: CASSNRERTVSYEQYF